The 31 T cell receptor beta chains listed next were all sequenced from one sample in a study of CD8+ T cells in alopecia areata. It was cDNA, reverse transcribed from extracted RNA, that served as the sequencing template. TCRdb's table, derived via immunoSEQ multiplex PCR, lists solely in-frame clones and lacks some. This table has about 150,000 clones, about 60% appearing once. The sample was CD4+ T cells sorted from blood, taken at week 0. All receptors derive from a human donor with alopecia areata.

With regard to this clone: At the DNA level, this CDR3 is encoded by other sequences in the same sample as well. J is TRBJ1-1 and V is TRBV5-1; D call uncertain. Germline CDR1 and CDR2: SGHRS and YFSETQ. V was clipped by 0 bases and J by 0 bases, with 3 bases between them. CDR3 length: 13 amino acids. In nucleotides, the CDR3 is TGCGCCAGCAGCTTGGCATTGAACACTGAAGCTTTCTTT. It specifies CASSLALNTEAFF.

CDR3: CASNRAGERAFF. The CDR3 region has the DNA TGCGCCAGCAATCGGGCCGGAGAACGGGCTTTCTTT. The chain couples TRBV5-1 to TRBJ1-1; unclear D gene. The CDR3 covers 12 residues. Germline V CDR1 and CDR2: SGHRS, YFSETQ. Trimming removed 6 bases at V and 11 bases at J, with 17 bases between.

The DNA for the CDR3 is TGCGCCAGCAGCCTGACAGGGGTCAATGAGCAGTTCTTC. Encoded protein: CASSLTGVNEQFF. The chain couples TRBV4-3 to TRBJ2-1; 8 nucleotides align to TRBD1. V lost 4 bases, J lost 6 bases, and 2 bases stayed unmatched. This CDR3 is 13 amino acids long. Germline V gives CDR1 LGHNA, CDR2 YSLEER.

The chain employs TRBV5-1 and TRBJ1-2, with 8 bases matching TRBD1. The V gene end was trimmed by 3 bases and the J gene end by 4 bases; junction bases not matched to a gene: 5. The CDR3 totals 14 residues. CDR1 and CDR2 (germline): SGHRS, YFSETQ. CDR3 DNA: TGCGCCAGCAGCTCCCCGGGACAGGTCTATGGCTACACCTTC. It encodes CASSSPGQVYGYTF.

This clone was seen only a few times. The gene calls are TRBV29-1 and TRBJ1-2; no definite D call. The germline CDR1 and CDR2 sequences are SQVTM and ANQGSEA. The CDR3 runs 14 residues. Trimming shortened V by 4 bases and J by 7 bases, and 19 bases separated the two germline ends. This chain's CDR3 is CSVGSNLPWGGYTF. The CDR3, as DNA: TGCAGCGTTGGGTCGAACCTTCCGTGGGGTGGCTACACCTTC.

The chain employs TRBV11-1 and TRBJ2-5; D gene uncertain. Germline V CDR1 and CDR2: SGHAT, FQDESV (reference sequence). Trimming left V 1 base short and J 4 bases short, with 7 bases between. The CDR3 extends over 13 amino acids. DNA of the CDR3: TGTGCCAGCAGCTTAGGGACGAGAGAGACCCAGTACTTC. This gives the protein CASSLGTRETQYF. The whole variable domain, filled in from reference TRBV11-1 and TRBJ2-5, reads EAEVAQSPRYKITEKSQAVAFWCDPISGHATLYWYRQILGQGPELLVQFQDESVVDDSQLPKDRFSAERLKGVDSTLKIQPAELGDSAMYLCASSLGTRETQYFGPGTRLLVL.

This chain connects TRBV7-9 to TRBJ1-6; 9 positions match TRBD1. V gave up 6 bases and J gave up 5 bases; unmatched junction bases: 5. The CDR3 extends over 15 amino acids. Germline-derived CDR1 and CDR2 are SEHNR and FQNEAQ (reference sequence). CDR3 region: CASSPRQGDNSPLHF. In DNA, the CDR3 is TGTGCCAGCAGTCCCAGACAGGGGGATAATTCACCCCTCCACTTT.

This rearrangement joins TRBV18 to TRBJ1-2; a weak D match, TRBD1 (5 bases). Germline CDR1 reads KGHSH; CDR2 reads LQKENI. Between the trimmed V and J ends, which lost 2 bases and 3 bases, there was a span of 13 bases. The CDR3 is 15 residues long. The CDR3 sequence: CASSPSRDGDYGYTF. The CDR3 DNA is TGTGCCAGCTCACCAAGCAGGGACGGGGACTATGGCTACACCTTC.

CDR3 in DNA: TGCGCCAGCAGCCAAGGCAGGGGCGCGGCAGATACGCAGTATTTT. This codes for CASSQGRGAADTQYF. The rearrangement joins TRBV4-1 to TRBJ2-3, with D maybe TRBD1 (6 bases). Trimming took 1 base from V and 4 from J, leaving 12 bases between them. CDR1 MGHRA and CDR2 YSYEKL come from the germline V gene. The CDR3 contains 15 residues.

This clone was picked up a small number of times. As DNA, the CDR3 is TGCGCCAGCAGCTACCGAGGCTACGAGCAGTACTTC. This codes for CASSYRGYEQYF. V gene TRBV5-1 combines with J gene TRBJ2-7; D ambiguous. Deletions cut 3 bases from V and 3 bases from J, with 7 bases between. The CDR3 loop spans 12 amino acids. Germline V gives CDR1 SGHRS, CDR2 YFSETQ.

This clone was observed a few times. The chain employs TRBV11-3 and TRBJ2-7, with 8 nucleotides matching TRBD2. The J segment lost 3 bases and the V segment lost 3 bases, leaving 7 bases of the junction unmatched. The CDR3 extends over 15 amino acids. Looked up from germline, CDR1 is SGHNT and CDR2 is YENEEA. CDR3 DNA: TGTGCCAGCAGCTTCCCCAGCGGGGGCATCTACGAGCAGTACTTC. Translation: CASSFPSGGIYEQYF.

J is TRBJ1-2 and V is TRBV30; D remains ambiguous. This CDR3 contains 11 residues. CDR1 and CDR2 (germline): GTSNPN, SVGIG (reference sequence). V was trimmed by 4 bases and J by 0 bases, leaving 3 bases between them. In DNA, the CDR3 is TGTGCCTGGACACCTAACTATGGCTACACCTTC. Encoded protein: CAWTPNYGYTF.

This clone was seen only a few times. The chain links TRBV7-2 to TRBJ2-1; D unresolved. The CDR3 extends over 12 amino acids. CDR1 and CDR2 (germline): SGHTA, FQGNSA. Trimming pared 5 bases from V and 9 bases from J, leaving 11 bases between. The CDR3 nucleotides read TGTGCCAGCAGCCTAGTATCCGGTGAGCAGTTCTTC. This sequence encodes CASSLVSGEQFF.

The V call is TRBV7-9, the J call TRBJ2-7; TRBD2 matches 9 bases. V shed 3 bases, J shed 1 base, and the junction held 1 base outside the gene matches. Germline V lookup: CDR1 SEHNR, CDR2 FQNEAQ (reference sequence). The length of the CDR3 is 14 residues. The CDR3 region is CASSFTSGSYEQYF. The CDR3 nucleotides are TGTGCCAGCAGCTTTACTAGCGGGTCCTACGAGCAGTACTTC.

The chain employs TRBV5-6 and TRBJ2-7; TRBD1 aligns across 7 bases. V lost 4 bases, J lost 2 bases, and 3 bases stayed unmatched. The length of the CDR3 is 13 residues. In germline, CDR1 is SGHDT, CDR2 YYEEEE. CDR3 loop: CASSPGTAYEQYF. DNA of the CDR3: TGTGCCAGCAGCCCAGGGACAGCCTACGAGCAGTACTTC.

This sequence joins TRBV11-2 and TRBJ2-1; TRBD2 agrees at 9 bases. Germline lookup yields CDR1 SGHAT and CDR2 FQNNGV. Trimming removed 5 bases from V and 2 bases from J; junction bases left unmatched: 7. This CDR3 has 16 residues. This CDR3 reads CASSPWGGGAYNEQFF. In DNA, the CDR3 is TGTGCCAGCAGCCCCTGGGGCGGGGGGGCCTACAATGAGCAGTTCTTC.

To note about this clone: The sample carries other DNA sequences with the same CDR3. Written as DNA, the CDR3 is TGCAGCGTTGGTCAGGGCACCTACGAGCAGTACTTC. This encodes CSVGQGTYEQYF. The chain recombines TRBV29-1 with TRBJ2-7; D is possibly TRBD1 (5 bases). The V gene's germline CDR1 is SQVTM and CDR2 ANQGSEA. The CDR3 runs 12 residues. V was clipped by 4 bases and J by 2 bases, with 9 bases between them.

This clone was recorded a few times. The chain is built from TRBV28 and TRBJ1-5, with D uncertain. Germline V gives CDR1 MDHEN, CDR2 SYDVKM. V gave up 4 bases and J gave up 2 bases, with 18 bases separating them. The CDR3 has 17 residues. CDR3 in DNA: TGTGCCAGCAGTTATCGGATAGGGAGTACAGGCAATCAGCCCCAGCATTTT. This codes for CASSYRIGSTGNQPQHF.

This chain connects TRBV5-4 to TRBJ1-2; D is unclear. The CDR3 spans 15 residues. Trimming cost V 2 bases and J 8 bases, with 19 bases left between them. Germline V gene lookup returns CDR1 SGHNT and CDR2 YYREEE (reference sequence). CDR3: CASSFSGWRIGGYTF. CDR3 in DNA: TGTGCCAGCAGCTTTTCGGGGTGGCGGATCGGAGGCTACACCTTC.

V usage is TRBV5-1 and J usage is TRBJ2-5; a possible D gene is TRBD2 (6 bases). The CDR3 has 11 amino acids. In germline, CDR1 is SGHRS, CDR2 YFSETQ. Deletions cut 4 bases from V and 5 bases from J, with 6 bases between. This chain's CDR3 is CASSGTETQYF. CDR3 sequence (DNA): TGCGCCAGCAGCGGGACTGAGACCCAGTACTTC. The full variable domain, rest sourced from reference TRBV5-1 and TRBJ2-5, is KAGVTQTPRYLIKTRGQQVTLSCSPISGHRSVSWYQQTPGQGLQFLFEYFSETQRNKGNFPGRFSGRQFSNSRSEMNVSTLELGDSALYLCASSGTETQYFGPGTRLLVL.

This clone was detected a few times. The V and J genes are TRBV29-1 and TRBJ1-2; no clear D gene. Germline V CDR1 and CDR2: SQVTM, ANQGSEA. The CDR3 extends over 13 amino acids. Trimming stripped 4 bases from V and 0 bases from J, with 9 bases between. The CDR3 region has the DNA TGCAGCGTTGGTGTGACCTCTAACTATGGCTACACCTTC. This gives the protein CSVGVTSNYGYTF.

The table lists this clone with a count of one. The chain combines TRBV2 with TRBJ2-1; possibly TRBD1 for D (8 bases). The CDR3 contains 15 residues. V was pared by 8 bases and J by 4 bases, with 18 bases between. Germline V lookup: CDR1 SNHLY, CDR2 FYNNEI. Here the CDR3 DNA reads TGTGCCAGCGGTGGACAGGGAGGGGTATACAATGAGCAGTTCTTC. Its translation is CASGGQGGVYNEQFF.

A word on this clone: At one of its ends the junction is not consistent with the germline gene, which may arise from a read error. The rearrangement uses TRBV10-3 and TRBJ2-1; D is uncertain. This CDR3 is 11 amino acids long. Germline V CDR1 and CDR2: ENHRY, SYGVKD. The CDR3 nucleotides read TGTGCCAGCAGTTACCGCTATGAGCAGTTCTTC. Translating it yields CASSYRYEQFF.

The chain links TRBV7-9 to TRBJ1-2; 8 nucleotides agree with TRBD1. CDR1 and CDR2 (germline): SEHNR, FQNEAQ (reference sequence). V was pared by 5 bases and J by 2 bases, with 4 bases of the junction left unmatched. This CDR3 contains 14 residues. The CDR3 DNA reads TGTGCCAGCAGCCTCGGACAGGGAAACTATGGCTACACCTTC. Its protein product is CASSLGQGNYGYTF.

CDR3 loop: CASSYTLLAETQYF. CDR3 coding DNA: TGTGCCAGCAGTTACACCCTCCTCGCAGAGACCCAGTACTTC. V and J are TRBV6-5 and TRBJ2-5; D unresolved. This CDR3 has 14 amino acids. V was shortened by 2 bases and J by 4 bases, with 11 bases between the two germline ends. Germline V gene sequence: CDR1 MNHEY, CDR2 SVGAGI.

The gene calls are TRBV4-1 and TRBJ1-4; D gene unclear. The V and J ends lost 0 bases and 11 bases respectively, with 7 bases between them. Germline loops: CDR1 MGHRA, CDR2 YSYEKL. The CDR3 totals 12 residues. The CDR3 DNA reads TGCGCCAGCAGCCAAGACCCGCCTAAACTGTTTTTT. This gives the protein CASSQDPPKLFF.

This CDR3 is CASSLVAGGGDTQYF. The CDR3 DNA reads as TGTGCCAGCAGCTTAGTTGCGGGGGGCGGAGATACGCAGTATTTT. The chain has TRBV7-2 and TRBJ2-3, with 8 bases identical to TRBD2. The junction had 5 bases not matched to a gene; V was cut back by 1 base and J by 5 bases. Germline CDR1 and CDR2: SGHTA and FQGNSA. This CDR3 spans 15 amino acids.

This clone was picked up a small number of times. The J gene is TRBJ2-1, the V gene TRBV30, with 8 bases lining up with TRBD2. The V segment lost 1 base and the J segment 7 bases; nucleotides outside the gene matches: 6. CDR1 GTSNPN and CDR2 SVGIG come from the germline V gene (reference sequence). The CDR3 extends over 14 amino acids. The CDR3 spells CAWSEIAGSNEQFF. Here the CDR3 DNA reads TGTGCCTGGAGTGAGATAGCGGGGTCTAATGAGCAGTTCTTC.

This clone was detected only a few times. One junction end disagrees with the germline gene, perhaps due to a read error. The chain joins TRBV7-8 to TRBJ2-7, with D unclear. This CDR3 has 15 residues. Germline values: CDR1 SGHVS, CDR2 FQNEAQ. The CDR3 loop reads CASTLGGHGSGEQYF. The CDR3 coding sequence is TGTGCCAGCACCTTAGGTGGGCACGGATCCGGTGAGCAGTACTTC.

This chain connects TRBV25-1 to TRBJ2-1; 9 positions match TRBD1. The CDR3 consists of 16 residues. Germline V gene sequence: CDR1 MGHDK, CDR2 SYGVNS. The J segment lost 7 bases and the V segment lost 5 bases, leaving 12 bases of the junction unmatched. The CDR3 coding sequence is TGTGCCAGCAGTCCTCTCACAGGGGGCACGGCAAATGAGCAGTTCTTC. Translated: CASSPLTGGTANEQFF.

The chain couples TRBV4-1 to TRBJ2-1, with D unresolved. The V end was cut by 0 bases, the J end by 9 bases, with 9 bases between. Germline CDR1 reads MGHRA; CDR2 reads YSYEKL. The CDR3 is made up of 13 amino acids. In DNA form, the CDR3 reads TGCGCCAGCAGCCAAGATCCGTGGCCTGAGCAGTTCTTC. This gives the protein CASSQDPWPEQFF.